These T cell receptor beta chains were read from a single sample in a study of blood T cell repertoires in COVID-19. Using immunoSEQ multiplex PCR, the repertoire was profiled, and TCRdb retains in-frame clones only, with some absent. Here the sample spans hundreds of thousands of clones, more than 80% being singletons. Specimen: peripheral blood. The receptors shown here come from a woman under 40 with active or convalescent COVID-19. Both conserved end residues are part of each CDR3. The D gene is left open where the match is weak. Rows give clone size only sometimes, using once, few, many, or a class for an expanded clone.

abundance: .; v_gene: TRBV19; d_gene: .; CDR3aa: CASSMGRSYGYTF
abundance: .; v_gene: TRBV6-5; d_gene: .; CDR3aa: CASSYLLSEKLFF
abundance: .; v_gene: TRBV30; d_gene: .; CDR3aa: CAWNSQGGNQPQHF
abundance: .; v_gene: TRBV30; d_gene: TRBD1; CDR3aa: CACLTGATNTEAFF
abundance: .; v_gene: TRBV13; d_gene: .; CDR3aa: CASSPRVVFSSNTEAFF
abundance: .; v_gene: TRBV23-1; d_gene: .; CDR3aa: CASSQINGRTEAFF
abundance: .; v_gene: TRBV4-1; d_gene: TRBD2; CDR3aa: CASSQGLAGGKNEQFF
abundance: once; v_gene: TRBV19; d_gene: .; CDR3aa: CASSTAQVPGNTIYF
abundance: .; v_gene: TRBV15; d_gene: TRBD2; CDR3aa: CATSRDLAGVGETQYF
abundance: .; v_gene: TRBV4-1; d_gene: .; CDR3aa: CASSQPGATRSYEQYF
abundance: .; v_gene: TRBV30; d_gene: TRBD2; CDR3aa: CAGTAGGPDTQYF
abundance: .; v_gene: TRBV4-1; d_gene: .; CDR3aa: CASSQDRRYNEQFF
abundance: .; v_gene: TRBV10-3; d_gene: .; CDR3aa: CAISVSERVTEAFF
abundance: few; v_gene: TRBV4-1; d_gene: TRBD1; CDR3aa: CASSQEQGDEKLFF
abundance: .; v_gene: TRBV3-1/TRBV3-2; d_gene: .; CDR3aa: CARPQSYTF
abundance: .; v_gene: TRBV4-1; d_gene: TRBD1; CDR3aa: CASSLNPRDRGTNEKLFF
abundance: .; v_gene: TRBV27; d_gene: TRBD1; CDR3aa: CASSLQQGALADTQYF
abundance: .; v_gene: TRBV5-6; d_gene: TRBD2; CDR3aa: CASSLTAGDSITGELFF
abundance: .; v_gene: TRBV3-1/TRBV3-2; d_gene: .; CDR3aa: CASSQVATSGNEQFF
abundance: .; v_gene: TRBV29-1; d_gene: .; CDR3aa: CSVPGTPYTEAFF
abundance: .; v_gene: TRBV15; d_gene: .; CDR3aa: CATSSPRRDLGTAGELFF
abundance: .; v_gene: TRBV24-1; d_gene: TRBD2; CDR3aa: CATSPSGIVGEQFF
abundance: .; v_gene: TRBV7-6; d_gene: .; CDR3aa: CASSGGDSYNEQFF
abundance: .; v_gene: TRBV11-2; d_gene: TRBD1; CDR3aa: CASRSVRGSNEKLFF
abundance: .; v_gene: TRBV12-3/TRBV12-4; d_gene: TRBD1; CDR3aa: CASRGQGDNEQFF
abundance: .; v_gene: TRBV3-1/TRBV3-2; d_gene: .; CDR3aa: CASSQDLVAGAGEQYF
abundance: .; v_gene: TRBV27; d_gene: .; CDR3aa: CASSFHRDLNSNQPQHF
abundance: .; v_gene: TRBV4-1; d_gene: TRBD1; CDR3aa: CASSQDRQGGNEQFF
abundance: .; v_gene: TRBV2; d_gene: .; CDR3aa: CASASGLTDTQYF
abundance: .; v_gene: TRBV7-2; d_gene: .; CDR3aa: CASSLGFPTARYTF
abundance: .; v_gene: TRBV2; d_gene: .; CDR3aa: CASSEALHSETYGYTF
abundance: .; v_gene: TRBV5-1; d_gene: .; CDR3aa: CASSLSQGLGYTF
abundance: .; v_gene: TRBV6-5; d_gene: .; CDR3aa: CASSYSGHLVEQYF
abundance: .; v_gene: TRBV7-8; d_gene: .; CDR3aa: CASSLAADTSYEQYF
abundance: few; v_gene: TRBV6-5; d_gene: .; CDR3aa: CASSGQQNQPQHF
abundance: .; v_gene: TRBV3-1/TRBV3-2; d_gene: .; CDR3aa: CASSRLPPKPGQAYEQYF
abundance: .; v_gene: TRBV11-2; d_gene: .; CDR3aa: CASPTTKENQPQHF
abundance: .; v_gene: TRBV27; d_gene: TRBD1; CDR3aa: CASSSGTGGRQPQHF
abundance: .; v_gene: TRBV7-2; d_gene: TRBD1; CDR3aa: CASSFRPGGTNSKGYTF
abundance: .; v_gene: TRBV28; d_gene: .; CDR3aa: CASTSSVSTDTQYF
abundance: .; v_gene: TRBV2; d_gene: TRBD2; CDR3aa: CASSEAGLTRETQYF
abundance: .; v_gene: TRBV21-1; d_gene: .; CDR3aa: CASSNSPGVGTQYF
abundance: .; v_gene: TRBV5-4; d_gene: TRBD1; CDR3aa: CASSLPGQGAETQYF
abundance: .; v_gene: TRBV29-1; d_gene: .; CDR3aa: CSVEDRGAYNEQFF
abundance: .; v_gene: TRBV7-9; d_gene: TRBD1; CDR3aa: CATGTGTEAFF
abundance: once; v_gene: TRBV2; d_gene: .; CDR3aa: CASMASEIYGYTF
abundance: .; v_gene: TRBV11-2; d_gene: TRBD1; CDR3aa: CASSPLTGQGLSPLHF
abundance: .; v_gene: TRBV6-1; d_gene: .; CDR3aa: CASSEASVTVPNYGYTF
abundance: .; v_gene: TRBV18; d_gene: TRBD1; CDR3aa: CASSPPTGAGNTEAFF
abundance: .; v_gene: TRBV4-1; d_gene: .; CDR3aa: CASSLHTSGELFF
abundance: .; v_gene: TRBV5-1; d_gene: .; CDR3aa: CASSVDSSAEQFF